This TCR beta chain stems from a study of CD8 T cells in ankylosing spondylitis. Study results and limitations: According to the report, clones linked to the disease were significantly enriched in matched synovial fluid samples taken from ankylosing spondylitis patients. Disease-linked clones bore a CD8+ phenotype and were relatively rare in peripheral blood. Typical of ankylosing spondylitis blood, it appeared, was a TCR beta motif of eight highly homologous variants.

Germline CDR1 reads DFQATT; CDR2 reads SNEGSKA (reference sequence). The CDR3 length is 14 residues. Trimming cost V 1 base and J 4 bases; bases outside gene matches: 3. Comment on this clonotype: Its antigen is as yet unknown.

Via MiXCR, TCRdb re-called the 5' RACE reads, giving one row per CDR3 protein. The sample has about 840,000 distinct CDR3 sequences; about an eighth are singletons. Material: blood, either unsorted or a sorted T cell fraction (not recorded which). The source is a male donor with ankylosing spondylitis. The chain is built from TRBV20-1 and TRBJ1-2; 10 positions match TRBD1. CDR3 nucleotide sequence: TGCAGTGCTAGAGCAGGACAGGGGGGCTATGGCTACACCTTC. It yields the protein CSARAGQGGYGYTF.